These 7 T cell receptor beta chains share one sample of origin, sequenced in a study of blood T cell repertoires in COVID-19. Only in-frame clones appear in the TCRdb table, and some are missing; sequencing was by immunoSEQ multiplex PCR. The table lists some 240,000 clones, about 85% of them singletons. The material sequenced was PBMCs or T cells enriched from blood (not recorded which). The receptors come from a woman between 50 and 59 years old who had been exposed to COVID-19.

The gene calls are TRBV5-8 and TRBJ1-1; no firm D call. The V gene lost 4 bases and the J gene lost 0 bases, with 7 bases spanning the gap. Germline lookup yields CDR1 SGHTS and CDR2 YDEGEE. The CDR3 is 13 amino acids. The CDR3 region is CASSEFLNTEAFF. The CDR3 DNA sequence: TGTGCCAGCAGCGAGTTCTTGAACACTGAAGCTTTCTTT.

This clone has a handful of counts. This chain links TRBV10-2 with TRBJ1-4; 12 bases agree with TRBD1. J gave up 7 bases and V 6 bases, and 9 bases lay outside the gene matches. The CDR3 covers 16 residues. Looked up from germline, CDR1 is WSHSY and CDR2 is SAAADI. The CDR3 DNA reads as TGCGCCAGCAGCCTCGGGACAGGGGGCATCGGTGAAAAACTGTTTTTT. It is translated as CASSLGTGGIGEKLFF.

The CDR3 DNA sequence: TGTGCCAGCAGCTTAGGTGGGACAGGGAACGGCTACACCTTC. It is translated as CASSLGGTGNGYTF. This chain connects TRBV7-2 to TRBJ1-2; 9 positions match TRBD1. Looked up from germline, CDR1 is SGHTA and CDR2 is FQGNSA. CDR3 length: 14 residues. Trimming cost V 1 base and J 8 bases; bases outside gene matches: 5.

The CDR3 bases are TGTGCCAGCAGCCAAGTATCGGGATTCGGTGGCTACACCTTC. As protein: CASSQVSGFGGYTF. This rearrangement joins TRBV3-1 (or the pseudogene TRBV3-2) to TRBJ1-2; D gene ambiguous. The germline CDR1 and CDR2 sequences are LGHDT and YNNKEL (reference sequence). Trimming took 1 base from V and 7 from J, leaving 13 bases between them. The CDR3 sequence is 14 residues long.

Only a few counts were recorded for this clone. The rearrangement joins TRBV5-4 to TRBJ2-1, with 7 bases fitting TRBD1. This CDR3 is built from 14 residues. The junction had 7 bases not matched to a gene; V was cut back by 4 bases and J by 6 bases. CDR1 and CDR2 (germline): SGHNT, YYREEE (reference sequence). The CDR3 region has the DNA TGTGCCAGCAGCCCCCCGGGACAGCTCAATGAGCAGTTCTTC. This gives the protein CASSPPGQLNEQFF.

The rearrangement joins TRBV27 to TRBJ2-7; 12 bases map to TRBD2. The CDR3 runs to 17 residues. V lost 6 bases, J lost 1 base, and 10 bases stayed unmatched. CDR1 is MNHEY, CDR2 SMNVEV, per germline (reference sequence). The CDR3 bases are TGTGCCAGCAGCAAAACTAAACTAGCGGGGGGATCCTACGAGCAGTACTTC. Amino acid sequence: CASSKTKLAGGSYEQYF.

The rearrangement uses TRBV29-1 and TRBJ2-7; possible D gene TRBD2, 5 bases. V was pared by 4 bases and J by 0 bases, with 13 bases between. This CDR3 is built from 14 residues. Germline-derived CDR1 and CDR2 are SQVTM and ANQGSEA. DNA for the CDR3: TGCAGCGTTGGTTCCGGGGTCGGCTCCTACGAGCAGTACTTC. Amino acids: CSVGSGVGSYEQYF.